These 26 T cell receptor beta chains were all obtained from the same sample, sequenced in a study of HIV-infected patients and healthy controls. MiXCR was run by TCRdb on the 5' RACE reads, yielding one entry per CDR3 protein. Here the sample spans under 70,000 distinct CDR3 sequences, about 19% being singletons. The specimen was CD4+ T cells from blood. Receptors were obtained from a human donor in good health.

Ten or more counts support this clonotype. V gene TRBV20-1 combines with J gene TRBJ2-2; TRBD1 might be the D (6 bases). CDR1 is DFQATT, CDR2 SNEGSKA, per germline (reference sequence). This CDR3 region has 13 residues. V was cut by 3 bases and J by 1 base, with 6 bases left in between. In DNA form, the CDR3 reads TGCAGTGCTAGGGGACAGAACACCGGGGAGCTGTTTTTT. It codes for CSARGQNTGELFF.

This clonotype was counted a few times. CDR3 residues: CASSQSDRGHTEAFF. The DNA of the CDR3 is TGTGCCAGCAGCCAATCCGACAGGGGCCACACTGAAGCTTTCTTT. The chain recombines TRBV3-1 with TRBJ1-1; 8 bases align to TRBD1. This CDR3 is 15 amino acids long. The germline V gene has CDR1 LGHDT and CDR2 YNNKEL (reference sequence). J lost 3 bases, V lost 2 bases, and 5 bases had no gene match.

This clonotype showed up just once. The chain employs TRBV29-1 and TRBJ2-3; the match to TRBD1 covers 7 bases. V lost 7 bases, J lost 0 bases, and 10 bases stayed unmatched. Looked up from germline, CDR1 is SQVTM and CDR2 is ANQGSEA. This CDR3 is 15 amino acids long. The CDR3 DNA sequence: TGCAGCGCCCGGGACAGCGGCTTGAGCACAGATACGCAGTATTTT. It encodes CSARDSGLSTDTQYF.

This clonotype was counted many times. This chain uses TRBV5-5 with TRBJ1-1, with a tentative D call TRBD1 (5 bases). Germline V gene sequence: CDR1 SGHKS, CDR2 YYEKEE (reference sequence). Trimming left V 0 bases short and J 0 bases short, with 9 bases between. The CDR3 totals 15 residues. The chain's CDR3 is CASSLDTGMNTEAFF. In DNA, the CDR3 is TGTGCCAGCAGCTTGGACACAGGCATGAACACTGAAGCTTTCTTT. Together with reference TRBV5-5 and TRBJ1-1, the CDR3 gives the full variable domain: DAGVTQSPTHLIKTRGQQVTLRCSPISGHKSVSWYQQVLGQGPQFIFQYYEKEERGRGNFPDRFSARQFPNYSSELNVNALLLGDSALYLCASSLDTGMNTEAFFGQGTRLTVV.

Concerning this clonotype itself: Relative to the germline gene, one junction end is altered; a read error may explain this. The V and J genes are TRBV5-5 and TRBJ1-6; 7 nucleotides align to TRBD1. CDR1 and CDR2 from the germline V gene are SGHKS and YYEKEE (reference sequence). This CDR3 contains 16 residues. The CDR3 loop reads CASSLEGTAYNSPLHF. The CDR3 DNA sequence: TGTGCCAGCAGCTTGGAAGGGACAGCCTACAATTCACCCCTCCACTTT.

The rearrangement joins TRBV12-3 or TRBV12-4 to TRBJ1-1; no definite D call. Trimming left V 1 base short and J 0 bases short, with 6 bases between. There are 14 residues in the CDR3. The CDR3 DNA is TGTGCCAGCAGTTTAGGCCTCATGAACACTGAAGCTTTCTTT. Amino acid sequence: CASSLGLMNTEAFF.

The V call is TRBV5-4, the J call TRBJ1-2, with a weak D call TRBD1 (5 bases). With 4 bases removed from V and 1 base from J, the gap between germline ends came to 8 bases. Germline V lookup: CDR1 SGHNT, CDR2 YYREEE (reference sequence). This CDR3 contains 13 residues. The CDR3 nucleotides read TGTGCCAGCAGCAGGGACGGTAACTATGGCTACACCTTC. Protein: CASSRDGNYGYTF.

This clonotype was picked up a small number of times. The CDR3 bases are TGCAGCGTTGAACGATTAGTAGGAGGGTTTAGGACCCAGCATTTT. Encoded protein: CSVERLVGGFRTQHF. The chain links TRBV29-1 to TRBJ1-5; D not certain. Germline V gives CDR1 SQVTM, CDR2 ANQGSEA. V lost 2 bases and J 11 bases, leaving 22 bases between the germline ends. The CDR3 extends over 15 amino acids.

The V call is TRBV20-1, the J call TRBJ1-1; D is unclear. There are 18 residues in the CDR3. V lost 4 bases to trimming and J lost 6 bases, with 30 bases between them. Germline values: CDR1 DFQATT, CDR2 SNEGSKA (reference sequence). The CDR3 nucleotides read TGCAGTGCTAAGCCAACCGCAGGATCGTACAACCCAATCGCTGAAGCTTTCTTT. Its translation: CSAKPTAGSYNPIAEAFF.

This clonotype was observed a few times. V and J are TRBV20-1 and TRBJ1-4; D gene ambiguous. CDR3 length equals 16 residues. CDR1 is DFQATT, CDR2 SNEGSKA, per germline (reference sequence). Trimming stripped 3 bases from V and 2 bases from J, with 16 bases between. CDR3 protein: CSASAPGPTTNEKLFF. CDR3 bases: TGCAGTGCTAGCGCTCCCGGACCCACTACTAATGAAAAACTGTTTTTT.

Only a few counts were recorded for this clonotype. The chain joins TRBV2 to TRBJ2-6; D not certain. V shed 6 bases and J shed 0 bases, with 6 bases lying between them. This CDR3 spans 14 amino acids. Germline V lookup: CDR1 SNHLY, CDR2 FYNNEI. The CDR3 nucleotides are TGTGCCAGCAGAGACTCCTCTGGGGCCAACGTCCTGACTTTC. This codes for CASRDSSGANVLTF.

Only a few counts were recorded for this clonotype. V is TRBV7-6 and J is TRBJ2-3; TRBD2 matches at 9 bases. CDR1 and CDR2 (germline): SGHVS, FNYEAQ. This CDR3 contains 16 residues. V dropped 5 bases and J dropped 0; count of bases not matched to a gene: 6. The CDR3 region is CASSRVLAGSTDTQYF. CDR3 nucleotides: TGTGCCAGCAGCCGGGTTCTAGCGGGGAGCACAGATACGCAGTATTTT. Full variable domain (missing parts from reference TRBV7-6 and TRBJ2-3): GAGVSQSPRYKVTKRGQDVALRCDPISGHVSLYWYRQALGQGPEFLTYFNYEAQQDKSGLPNDRFSAERPEGSISTLTIQRTEQRDSAMYRCASSRVLAGSTDTQYFGPGTRLTVL.

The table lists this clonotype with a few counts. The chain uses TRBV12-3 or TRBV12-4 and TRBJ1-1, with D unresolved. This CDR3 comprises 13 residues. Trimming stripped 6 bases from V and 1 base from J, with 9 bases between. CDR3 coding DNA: TGTGCCAGCAGAGTGAGTTGGAACACTGAAGCTTTCTTT. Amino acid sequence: CASRVSWNTEAFF.

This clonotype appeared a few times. The CDR3: CASSLGKRRPQHF. The CDR3 DNA sequence: TGTGCCAGCAGTTTAGGGAAGAGGCGGCCCCAGCATTTT. V and J are TRBV12-3 or TRBV12-4 and TRBJ1-5; D is undetermined. The length of the CDR3 is 13 residues. Trimming cost V 1 base and J 9 bases, with 10 bases left between them.

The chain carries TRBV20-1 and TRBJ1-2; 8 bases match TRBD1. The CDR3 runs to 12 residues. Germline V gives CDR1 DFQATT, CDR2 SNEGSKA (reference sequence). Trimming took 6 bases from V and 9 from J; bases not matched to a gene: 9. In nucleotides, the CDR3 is TGCAGTGCCCAAGACAGGGGCTCTCGCTACACCTTC. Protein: CSAQDRGSRYTF.

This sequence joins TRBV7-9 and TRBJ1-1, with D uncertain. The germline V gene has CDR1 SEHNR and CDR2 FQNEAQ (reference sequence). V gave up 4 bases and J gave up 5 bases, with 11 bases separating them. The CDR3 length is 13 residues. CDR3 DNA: TGTGCCAGCAGCTCTTGGACGGATACTGAAGCTTTCTTT. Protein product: CASSSWTDTEAFF. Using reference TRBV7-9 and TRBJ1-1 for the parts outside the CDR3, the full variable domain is DTGVSQNPRHKITKRGQNVTFRCDPISEHNRLYWYRQTLGQGPEFLTYFQNEAQLEKSRLLSDRFSAERPKGSFSTLEIQRTEQGDSAMYLCASSSWTDTEAFFGQGTRLTVV.

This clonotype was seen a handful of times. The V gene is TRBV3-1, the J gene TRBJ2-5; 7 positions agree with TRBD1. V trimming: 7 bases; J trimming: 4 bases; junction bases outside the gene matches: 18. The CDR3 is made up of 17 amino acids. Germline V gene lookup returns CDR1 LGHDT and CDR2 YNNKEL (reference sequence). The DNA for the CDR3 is TGTGCCAGCACCACACAACCCCACAGGGGCAGTGGAGAGACCCAGTACTTC. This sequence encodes CASTTQPHRGSGETQYF.

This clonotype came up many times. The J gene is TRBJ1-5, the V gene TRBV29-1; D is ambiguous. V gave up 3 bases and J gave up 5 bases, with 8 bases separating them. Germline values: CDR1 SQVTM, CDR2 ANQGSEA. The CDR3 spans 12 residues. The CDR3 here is CSVEDGDQPQHF. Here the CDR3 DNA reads TGCAGCGTTGAGGATGGGGATCAGCCCCAGCATTTT.

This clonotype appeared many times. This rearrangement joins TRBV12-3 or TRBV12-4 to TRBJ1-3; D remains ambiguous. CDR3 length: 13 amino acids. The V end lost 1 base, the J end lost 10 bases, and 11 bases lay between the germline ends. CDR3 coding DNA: TGTGCCAGCAGTTTAGTCTTCACTGGGACCATATATTTT. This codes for CASSLVFTGTIYF.

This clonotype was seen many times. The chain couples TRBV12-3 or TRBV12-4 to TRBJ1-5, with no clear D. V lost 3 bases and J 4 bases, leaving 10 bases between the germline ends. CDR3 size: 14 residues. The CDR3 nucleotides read TGTGCCAGCAGTTTCGGAGCCGCGAATCAGCCCCAGCATTTT. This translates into CASSFGAANQPQHF.

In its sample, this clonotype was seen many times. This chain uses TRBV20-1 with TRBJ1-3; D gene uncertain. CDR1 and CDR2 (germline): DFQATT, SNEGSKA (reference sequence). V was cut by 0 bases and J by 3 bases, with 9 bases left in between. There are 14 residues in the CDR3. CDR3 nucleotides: TGCAGTGCTAGAGATCTTAGGGTTGGAAACACCATATATTTT. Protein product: CSARDLRVGNTIYF.

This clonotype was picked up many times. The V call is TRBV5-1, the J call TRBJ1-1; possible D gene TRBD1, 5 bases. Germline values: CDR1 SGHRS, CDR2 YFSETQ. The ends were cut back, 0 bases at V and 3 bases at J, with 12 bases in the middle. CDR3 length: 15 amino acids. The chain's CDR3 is CASSLAGTPDTEAFF. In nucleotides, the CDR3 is TGCGCCAGCAGCTTGGCCGGGACCCCGGACACTGAAGCTTTCTTT.

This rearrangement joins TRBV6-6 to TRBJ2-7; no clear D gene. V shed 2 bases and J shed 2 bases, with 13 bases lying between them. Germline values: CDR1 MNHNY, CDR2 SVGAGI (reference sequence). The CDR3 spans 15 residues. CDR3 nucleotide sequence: TGTGCCAGCAGTTACGGGTTTACAGCTACCTACGAGCAGTACTTC. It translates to CASSYGFTATYEQYF.

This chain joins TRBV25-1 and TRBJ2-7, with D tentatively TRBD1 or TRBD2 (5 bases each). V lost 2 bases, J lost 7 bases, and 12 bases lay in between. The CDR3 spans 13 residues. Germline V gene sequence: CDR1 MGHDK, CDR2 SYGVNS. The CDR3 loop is CASSEGGRREQYF. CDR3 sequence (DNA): TGTGCCAGCAGTGAAGGGGGTAGGAGAGAGCAGTACTTC.

The CDR3 sequence: CAISGGHEKLFF. The CDR3 DNA sequence: TGTGCCATCTCAGGGGGGCATGAAAAACTGTTTTTT. V usage is TRBV10-3 and J usage is TRBJ1-4; 7 nucleotides agree with TRBD1. This CDR3 region has 12 residues. The trim removed 8 bases at V and 6 bases at J, leaving 3 bases unmatched. Germline assignment: CDR1 ENHRY and CDR2 SYGVKD.

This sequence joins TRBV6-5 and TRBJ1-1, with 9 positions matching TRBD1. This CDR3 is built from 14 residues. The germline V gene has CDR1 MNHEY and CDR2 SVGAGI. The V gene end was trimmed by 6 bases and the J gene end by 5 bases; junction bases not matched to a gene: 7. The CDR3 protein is CASSSGTGRTEAFF. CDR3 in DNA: TGTGCCAGCAGCTCCGGGACAGGGCGTACTGAAGCTTTCTTT.